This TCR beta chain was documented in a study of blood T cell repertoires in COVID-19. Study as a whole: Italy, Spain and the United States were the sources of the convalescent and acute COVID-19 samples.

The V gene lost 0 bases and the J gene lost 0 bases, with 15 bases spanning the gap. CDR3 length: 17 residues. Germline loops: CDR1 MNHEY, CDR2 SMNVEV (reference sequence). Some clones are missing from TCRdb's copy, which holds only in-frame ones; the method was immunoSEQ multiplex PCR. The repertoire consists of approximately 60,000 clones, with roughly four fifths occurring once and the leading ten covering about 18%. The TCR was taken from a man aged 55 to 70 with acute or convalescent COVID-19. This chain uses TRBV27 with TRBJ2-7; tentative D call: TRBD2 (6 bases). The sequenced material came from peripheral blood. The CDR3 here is CASSLSPSGLSSYEQYF. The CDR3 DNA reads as TGTGCCAGCAGTTTATCGCCCAGCGGGTTGAGCTCCTACGAGCAGTACTTC.